This T cell receptor (beta chain) comes out of a study of T cell responses to AZD1222 COVID-19 vaccine. Study conclusions and caveats: Baseline seropositivity occurred in only a handful of AZD1222 recipients.

Libraries were prepared by immunoSEQ multiplex PCR; TCRdb keeps only in-frame clonotypes and omits some of them. The sample lists about 120,000 clones; 81% were seen once. A note on this clone: Its antigen is still unknown.

The germline V gene has CDR1 ENHRY and CDR2 SYGVKD. The V gene lost 2 bases and the J gene lost 1 base, with 18 bases spanning the gap. This CDR3 is 17 amino acids long. The source of this sequence is an adult in good health. V usage is TRBV10-3 and J usage is TRBJ2-7, with D possibly TRBD1 on 6 matching bases. The sample in question was peripheral blood, obtained on day 0 of AZD1222 vaccination. The CDR3: CAISEPIGQRRSYEQYF. CDR3 in DNA: TGTGCCATCAGTGAGCCCATAGGACAGCGCCGTTCCTACGAGCAGTACTTC.